The subject of this entry is one T cell receptor (beta chain). Its target is unknown. This specimen belongs to a study of cytomegalovirus exposure and HLA in healthy donors. Findings and limits, study-wide: Subsequent analysis revealed that first-cohort TCR clusters tended to co-occur in the 130 or so validation repertoires. The authors listed approximately 160 TCR beta chains as cytomegalovirus-associated.

The protocol was immunoSEQ multiplex PCR, while the TCRdb copy is restricted to in-frame clones and leaves out a portion. Of approximately 160,000 clones listed, over 85% are singletons. The CDR3 contains 15 residues. The ends lost 6 bases at V and 4 bases at J; junction bases unmatched: 8. The germline V gene encodes CDR1 SGDLS and CDR2 YYNGEE. The specimen was PBMCs. The sequence was obtained from a woman under 30 in good health and CMV-seropositive. This sequence joins TRBV9 and TRBJ2-2; 8 bases map to TRBD2. The CDR3 protein is CASTVRGGFTGELFF. DNA for the CDR3: TGTGCCAGCACGGTCCGGGGGGGCTTCACCGGGGAGCTGTTTTTT.